This T cell receptor beta chain was documented in a study of blood T cell repertoires in COVID-19 (dated by TCRdb to 2020 to 2022). Concerning the study at large: Collaborator samples came from the United States, Italy and Spain and covered acute and convalescent phases of COVID-19. The prospective study material was composed of cDNA or gDNA derived from T cells, B-cell-depleted T cells, or PBMCs. The dataset comprised deeply sampled blood TCRbeta repertoires from subjects exposed to, actively infected with, or recovered from COVID-19. The repertoires were made available in a free public database intended to serve as a resource for research on the immune response to SARS-CoV-2. Samples came from the ongoing ImmuneRACE study (first 160 participants) plus 1,254 subjects from 6 global collaborators. Nearly every sample came with metadata listing a de-identified subject ID, COVID-19 status, age in years and sex. Where available, HLA class I and class II types were taken from metadata supplied by the sample provider and were not determined by assay-based typing. The paper's findings and limits, for the study overall: Clinical and demographic metadata were provided uncurated, with the amount varying by source and participant.

Concerning this clone itself: It lacks a known antigen. Per-nucleotide qualities are absent, and no much larger clonotype sits a single base away.

V is cut back by 5 bases and J by 5 bases, with 7 bases in the junction unmatched. From the cysteine up to the phenylalanine, the CDR3 has a length of 14 residues. The only DNA kept is the CDR3, 42 bases in frame from the first base. For CDR1 and CDR2, the germline V gene lists SGHTA and FQGNSA. Whole blood was collected in K2EDTA tubes by collaborating institutions according to the institutions' own protocols. For TCRbeta analysis, collaborators shipped samples in one of three forms: frozen whole blood, isolated PBMCs, or DNA extracted from either of those sample types. The immunoSEQ Assay, a bias-controlled multiplex PCR, was used to amplify TCRbeta CDR3 regions from genomic DNA. For the original study's pipeline: The number of nucleated cells in each sample was estimated from the amplification of reference gene primers within the assay. Sequence reads were collapsed and filtered to measure the absolute abundance of every unique TCRbeta CDR3 rearrangement. For each sample, productive Simpson clonality was calculated by taking the square root of Simpson's diversity index across productive rearrangements. What TCRdb holds here is the immuneACCESS table cut down to in-frame rearrangements. Part of the clones is not present; checked against another copy, under half of the missing clones reflect an unresolved V gene, and the others are unexplained. From that table come the V and J calls and clone size; the DNA was used to work out D and trimming. In all, the sample holds about 140,000 clones, and roughly 73% of those were seen once. Of the sample, roughly 9% falls within the top ten clones.

The sequence links TRBV7-2 to TRBJ2-7; TRBD2 fits 9 bases in the junction. What was sequenced was peripheral blood. The source of this sequence is a woman in her forties or fifties with active or convalescent COVID-19. The DNA reads as follows: TGTGCCAGCAGCGAAGGCGGGAGGGGGAACGAGCAGTACTTC. Translated, this is CASSEGGRGNEQYF.